Following are 19 T cell receptor beta chains from one sample sequenced in a study of T cells in Graves' hyperthyroidism and ophthalmopathy. RNA transcripts provided the source from which TCR beta CDR3 regions were amplified. First-round RT-PCR of the TCR CDR3 relied on the HTBI primer set. TCRdb recomputed calls from the multiplex PCR reads with MiXCR, one row per CDR3 protein. The table lists about 600,000 distinct CDR3 sequences, about a sixth of them singletons, with about 3.5% in the top ten. The specimen sequenced was blood. The origin of the receptors is a woman in her thirties or forties with Graves' ophthalmopathy.

In DNA, the CDR3 is TGCGCCAGCTACTCTGGGAATCAAGAGACCCAGTACTTC. It yields the protein CASYSGNQETQYF. The chain recombines TRBV5-1 with TRBJ2-5; no firm D call. CDR3 length: 13 residues. Germline CDR1 and CDR2: SGHRS and YFSETQ. The V gene lost 7 bases and the J gene lost 2 bases, with 12 bases spanning the gap.

This clonotype was counted at least ten times. The rearrangement links TRBV4-1 to TRBJ2-1, with TRBD1 matching over 7 bases. J was trimmed by 3 bases and V by 0 bases; bases with no gene match: 2. In germline, CDR1 is MGHRA, CDR2 YSYEKL. This CDR3 contains 15 residues. The CDR3 coding sequence is TGCGCCAGCAGCCAAGAAAGACAGGGCTACAATGAGCAGTTCTTC. It specifies CASSQERQGYNEQFF.

This clonotype was found a few times. The chain links TRBV6-1 to TRBJ2-7, with D tentatively TRBD1 or TRBD2 (6 bases each). Germline V lookup: CDR1 MNHNS, CDR2 SASEGT. This CDR3 comprises 15 residues. Trimming took 5 bases from V and 5 from J, leaving 19 bases between them. The CDR3 loop reads CASSTRDKGGHEQYF. CDR3 nucleotides: TGTGCCAGCAGTACCCGGGATAAGGGGGGCCACGAGCAGTACTTC.

The V gene is TRBV30, the J gene TRBJ1-3, with unresolved D. CDR3 size: 12 residues. The germline V gene has CDR1 GTSNPN and CDR2 SVGIG (reference sequence). Trimming took off 0 bases at V and 3 bases at J, with 3 bases between the two ends. CDR3 residues: CAWSVLGNTIYF. The CDR3 bases are TGTGCCTGGAGTGTACTTGGAAACACCATATATTTT.

This clonotype was counted ten times or more. In DNA, the CDR3 is TGTGCCAGCAGCCTACTGAAAACATACTTTTACTACGAGCAGTACTTC. It encodes CASSLLKTYFYYEQYF. This chain joins TRBV28 and TRBJ2-7; D not certain. The CDR3 sequence is 16 residues long. V shed 6 bases and J shed 3 bases, with 21 bases lying between them. Germline V gene lookup returns CDR1 MDHEN and CDR2 SYDVKM.

This clonotype was seen ten or more times. The chain carries TRBV2 and TRBJ1-2; TRBD1 is a possible D gene (6 bases). The CDR3 spans 14 residues. Per germline, CDR1 SNHLY and CDR2 FYNNEI. V was clipped by 2 bases and J by 8 bases, with 15 bases between them. This CDR3 reads CASSETQGLGGYTF. The CDR3 DNA follows: TGTGCCAGCAGTGAAACACAGGGTTTGGGGGGCTACACCTTC.

CDR3 in DNA: TGTGCCAGCAGTAGGGAGGGAGATAATGAGCAGTTCTTC. Residues: CASSREGDNEQFF. The chain combines TRBV6-1 with TRBJ2-1; 7 nucleotides line up with TRBD2. Germline V gene data show CDR1 as MNHNS and CDR2 as SASEGT. CDR3 length equals 13 residues. J was trimmed by 7 bases and V by 5 bases; bases with no gene match: 5.

This clonotype was found many times. This chain connects TRBV7-3 to TRBJ2-1, with 8 bases that match TRBD1. The germline V gene has CDR1 SGHTA and CDR2 FQGTGA. CDR3 length: 14 residues. The junction had 6 bases not matched to a gene; V was cut back by 5 bases and J by 6 bases. The CDR3 DNA reads as TGTGCCAGCAGCCGGGGGACAGGAGGCAATGAGCAGTTCTTC. Its protein is CASSRGTGGNEQFF.

This clonotype appeared many times. The chain is built from TRBV12-5 and TRBJ2-1, with D hard to call. The germline V gene encodes CDR1 LGHNT and CDR2 FRNRAP. Between the trimmed V and J ends, which lost 5 bases and 9 bases, there was a span of 14 bases. The CDR3 has 13 residues. The CDR3 spells CASGTSDPGEQFF. DNA for the CDR3: TGTGCTAGTGGTACTTCGGACCCGGGTGAGCAGTTCTTC.

In this sample, this clonotype turned up many times. V is TRBV3-1 and J is TRBJ2-1; D ambiguous. This CDR3 is 12 amino acids long. Germline CDR1 is LGHDT and CDR2 is YNNKEL (reference sequence). V lost 1 base and J lost 7, with 5 bases in between. CDR3 nucleotides: TGTGCCAGCAGCCAAGTCCGAAATGAGCAGTTCTTC. This sequence encodes CASSQVRNEQFF.

The gene calls are TRBV5-1 and TRBJ2-2; D unclear. CDR1 and CDR2 (germline): SGHRS, YFSETQ. The length of the CDR3 is 17 residues. V was clipped by 0 bases and J by 5 bases, with 17 bases between them. CDR3 sequence (DNA): TGCGCCAGCAGCTTGGCTGAAAGGACGGACCTTACCGGGGAGCTGTTTTTT. It specifies CASSLAERTDLTGELFF. The full variable domain, with the rest looked up from reference TRBV5-1 and TRBJ2-2, is KAGVTQTPRYLIKTRGQQVTLSCSPISGHRSVSWYQQTPGQGLQFLFEYFSETQRNKGNFPGRFSGRQFSNSRSEMNVSTLELGDSALYLCASSLAERTDLTGELFFGEGSRLTVL.

A word on this clonotype: One end of the junction varies from germline; a read error may be responsible. This chain uses TRBV5-1 with TRBJ1-3; perhaps TRBD1 as D (6 bases). Germline V lookup: CDR1 SGHRS, CDR2 YFSETQ. The CDR3 is 14 residues long. CDR3 nucleotide sequence: TGCGTCAGCACAGGTGGGGGCGCGGAAAACACCATATATTTT. It is translated as CVSTGGGAENTIYF.

The V call is TRBV29-1, the J call TRBJ2-7, with a tentative D call TRBD1 (5 bases). In germline, CDR1 is SQVTM, CDR2 ANQGSEA. The CDR3 is 12 residues long. Trimming shortened V by 4 bases and J by 6 bases, and 13 bases separated the two germline ends. The chain's CDR3 is CSVVGVQGEQYF. CDR3 DNA sequence: TGCAGCGTTGTAGGGGTCCAGGGCGAGCAGTACTTC.

This clonotype was seen a few times. The CDR3 loop is CASSLAAGGSTDTQYF. The CDR3 nucleotides read TGTGCCAGCAGCTTAGCGGCGGGGGGCAGCACAGATACGCAGTATTTT. V usage is TRBV7-3 and J usage is TRBJ2-3; 8 nucleotides line up with TRBD2. V shed 2 bases, J shed 0 bases, and the junction held 4 bases outside the gene matches. This CDR3 comprises 16 residues. Germline CDR1 is SGHTA and CDR2 is FQGTGA. The entire variable domain, with the rest obtained from reference TRBV7-3 and TRBJ2-3, is as follows: GAGVSQTPSNKVTEKGKYVELRCDPISGHTALYWYRQSLGQGPEFLIYFQGTGAADDSGLPNDRFFAVRPEGSVSTLKIQRTERGDSAVYLCASSLAAGGSTDTQYFGPGTRLTVL.

This clonotype was recorded at least ten times. The chain recombines TRBV28 with TRBJ1-2, with TRBD1 as a possible D gene (5 bases). V was clipped by 2 bases and J by 4 bases, with 11 bases between them. From germline, CDR1 is MDHEN and CDR2 SYDVKM. The CDR3 covers 14 residues. The DNA for the CDR3 is TGTGCCAGCAGTTTACGGGACCCCAGCTATGGCTACACCTTC. This gives the protein CASSLRDPSYGYTF.

J is TRBJ2-2 and V is TRBV2; TRBD1 might be the D (5 bases). The length of the CDR3 is 15 residues. The germline V gene has CDR1 SNHLY and CDR2 FYNNEI. Trimming shortened V by 3 bases and J by 4 bases, and 12 bases separated the two germline ends. CDR3 sequence: CASSDQGFPTGELFF. CDR3 nucleotide sequence: TGTGCCAGCAGTGATCAGGGATTTCCCACCGGGGAGCTGTTTTTT.

This clonotype showed up many times. The J gene is TRBJ1-1, the V gene TRBV10-2; D remains ambiguous. Trimming removed 5 bases at V and 11 bases at J, with 15 bases between. The CDR3 covers 12 residues. Germline values: CDR1 WSHSY, CDR2 SAAADI. The CDR3 reads CASSSGALGAFF. The CDR3 region has the DNA TGCGCCAGCAGTTCAGGAGCACTGGGGGCTTTCTTT.

This clonotype was counted only a few times. The chain has TRBV28 and TRBJ1-2, with TRBD1 matching 7 bases. Germline V lookup: CDR1 MDHEN, CDR2 SYDVKM. The CDR3 is 13 residues long. Trimming took 5 bases from V and 4 from J; bases not matched to a gene: 4. The CDR3 DNA follows: TGTGCCAGCAGTCCCGACAGGGTCTATGGCTACACCTTC. This translates into CASSPDRVYGYTF.

The CDR3 sequence is CASRRAGGPFPDTQYF. DNA of the CDR3: TGTGCCAGCAGGCGAGCGGGAGGGCCCTTCCCAGATACGCAGTATTTT. The chain has TRBV6-2 or TRBV6-3 and TRBJ2-3; 10 bases map to TRBD2. Germline loops: CDR1 MNHEY, CDR2 SVGEGT. The CDR3 loop spans 16 amino acids. Trimming cost V 6 bases and J 4 bases; bases outside gene matches: 10.